This entry features one T cell receptor (beta chain) sequence. The antigen is not known. TCR beta CDR3 region amplification was performed from RNA transcripts. The HTBI primer set was used in a first-round RT-PCR of the TCR CDR3. TCRdb re-called the multiplex PCR reads through MiXCR, storing one row per CDR3 protein. The repertoire holds fewer than 750,000 distinct CDR3 sequences, more than 45% seen once, with around 7.7% in the top ten. The data were taken from a study of T cells in Graves' hyperthyroidism and ophthalmopathy. Findings and caveats of the study: The majority of expanded thyroid clonotypes above 0.001 also appeared in blood.

This CDR3 has 14 residues. V was trimmed by 5 bases and J by 8 bases, leaving 18 bases between them. Germline V lookup: CDR1 SEHNR, CDR2 FQNEAQ (reference sequence). This rearrangement joins TRBV7-9 to TRBJ1-2, with D possibly matching TRBD1 (5 bases). The sequenced material came from peripheral blood or thyroid tissue (not recorded which). The receptor comes from a woman younger than 30 with Graves' hyperthyroidism. The CDR3 is CASSNESRAEGYTF. Here the CDR3 DNA reads TGTGCCAGCAGCAATGAGAGCAGGGCGGAGGGCTACACCTTC.